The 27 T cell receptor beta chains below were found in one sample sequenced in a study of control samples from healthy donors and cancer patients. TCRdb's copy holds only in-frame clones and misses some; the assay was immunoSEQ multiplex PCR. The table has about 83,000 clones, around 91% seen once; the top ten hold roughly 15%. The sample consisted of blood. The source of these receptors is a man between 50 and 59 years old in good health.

The CDR3 protein is CASSYHGGRQETQYF. The CDR3 nucleotides read TGCGCCAGCAGCTATCACGGGGGACGGCAAGAGACCCAGTACTTC. This chain joins TRBV5-1 and TRBJ2-5, with D possibly TRBD2 on 6 matching bases. Germline V gene data show CDR1 as SGHRS and CDR2 as YFSETQ. CDR3 length equals 15 residues. Trimming pared 3 bases from V and 2 bases from J, leaving 14 bases between.

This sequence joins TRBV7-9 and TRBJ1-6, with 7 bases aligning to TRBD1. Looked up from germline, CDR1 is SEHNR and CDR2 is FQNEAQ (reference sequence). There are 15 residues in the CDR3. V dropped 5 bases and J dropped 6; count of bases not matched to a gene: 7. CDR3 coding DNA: TGTGCCAGCAGCACACAGGGGAGAGCTAATTCACCCCTCCACTTT. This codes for CASSTQGRANSPLHF.

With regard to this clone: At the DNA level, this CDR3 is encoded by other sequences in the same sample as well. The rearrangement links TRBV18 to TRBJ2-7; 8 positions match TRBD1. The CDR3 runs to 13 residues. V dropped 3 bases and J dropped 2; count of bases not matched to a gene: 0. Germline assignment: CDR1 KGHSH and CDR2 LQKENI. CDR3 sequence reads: CASSPDRAYEQYF. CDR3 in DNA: TGTGCCAGCTCACCGGACAGGGCCTACGAGCAGTACTTC. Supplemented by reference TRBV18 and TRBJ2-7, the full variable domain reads NAGVMQNPRHLVRRRGQEARLRCSPMKGHSHVYWYRQLPEEGLKFMVYLQKENIIDESGMPKERFSAEFPKEGPSILRIQQVVRGDSAAYFCASSPDRAYEQYFGPGTRLTVT.

The chain's CDR3 is CAWSVQAGRYGYTF. The CDR3 DNA sequence: TGTGCCTGGAGCGTTCAGGCGGGGAGGTATGGCTACACCTTC. This chain uses TRBV30 with TRBJ1-2; no firm D call. The germline gives CDR1 GTSNPN, CDR2 SVGIG (reference sequence). The CDR3 consists of 14 residues. Between the trimmed V and J ends, which lost 3 bases and 5 bases, there was a span of 16 bases.

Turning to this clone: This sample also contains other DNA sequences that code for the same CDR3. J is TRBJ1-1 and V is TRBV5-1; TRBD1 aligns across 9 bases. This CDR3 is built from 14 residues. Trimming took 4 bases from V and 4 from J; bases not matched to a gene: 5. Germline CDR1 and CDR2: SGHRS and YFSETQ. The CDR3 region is CASSRDREGTEAFF. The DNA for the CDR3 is TGCGCCAGCAGCAGGGACAGGGAGGGCACTGAAGCTTTCTTT.

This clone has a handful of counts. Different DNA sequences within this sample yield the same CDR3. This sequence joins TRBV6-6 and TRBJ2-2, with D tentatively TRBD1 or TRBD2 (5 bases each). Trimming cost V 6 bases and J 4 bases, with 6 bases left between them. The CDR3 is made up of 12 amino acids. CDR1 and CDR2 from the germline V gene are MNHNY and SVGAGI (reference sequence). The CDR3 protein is CASRRGTGELFF. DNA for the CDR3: TGTGCCAGCAGGAGGGGCACCGGGGAGCTGTTTTTT.

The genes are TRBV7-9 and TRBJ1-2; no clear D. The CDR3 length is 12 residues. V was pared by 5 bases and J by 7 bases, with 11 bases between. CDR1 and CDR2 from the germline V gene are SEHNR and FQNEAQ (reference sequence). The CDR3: CASSPALSGYTF. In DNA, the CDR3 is TGTGCCAGCAGCCCAGCTCTCTCTGGCTACACCTTC.

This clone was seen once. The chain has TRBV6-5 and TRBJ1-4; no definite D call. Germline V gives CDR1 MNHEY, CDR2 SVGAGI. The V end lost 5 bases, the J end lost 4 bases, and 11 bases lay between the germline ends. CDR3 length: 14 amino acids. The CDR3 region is CASSQEGFNEKLFF. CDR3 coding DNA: TGTGCCAGCAGTCAGGAGGGCTTTAATGAAAAACTGTTTTTT.

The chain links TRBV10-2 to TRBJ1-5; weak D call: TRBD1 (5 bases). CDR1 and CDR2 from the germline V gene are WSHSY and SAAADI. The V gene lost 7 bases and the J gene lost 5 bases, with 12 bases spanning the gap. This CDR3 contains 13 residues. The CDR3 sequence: CASKGRIDQPQHF. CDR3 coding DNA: TGCGCCAGCAAGGGGAGAATTGATCAGCCCCAGCATTTT.

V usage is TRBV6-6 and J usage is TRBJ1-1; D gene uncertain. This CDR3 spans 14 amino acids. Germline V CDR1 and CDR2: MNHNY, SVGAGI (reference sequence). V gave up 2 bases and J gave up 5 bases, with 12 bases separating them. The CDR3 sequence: CASSYAPSETEAFF. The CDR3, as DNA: TGTGCCAGCAGTTACGCCCCCTCGGAGACTGAAGCTTTCTTT.

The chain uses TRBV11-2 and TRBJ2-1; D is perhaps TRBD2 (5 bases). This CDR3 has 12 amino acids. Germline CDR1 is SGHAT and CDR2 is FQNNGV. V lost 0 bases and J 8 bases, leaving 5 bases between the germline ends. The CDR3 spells CASSLERDEQFF. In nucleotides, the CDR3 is TGTGCCAGCAGCTTAGAGAGGGATGAGCAGTTCTTC.

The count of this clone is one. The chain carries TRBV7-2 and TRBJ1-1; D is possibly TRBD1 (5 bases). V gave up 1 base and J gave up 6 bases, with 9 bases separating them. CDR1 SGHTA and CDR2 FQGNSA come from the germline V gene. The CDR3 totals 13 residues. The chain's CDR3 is CASSLGGAPEAFF. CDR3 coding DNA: TGTGCCAGCAGCTTAGGAGGGGCTCCTGAAGCTTTCTTT.

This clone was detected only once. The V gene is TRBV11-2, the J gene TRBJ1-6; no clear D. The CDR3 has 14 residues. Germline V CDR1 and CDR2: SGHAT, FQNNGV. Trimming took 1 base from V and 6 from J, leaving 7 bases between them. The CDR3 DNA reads TGTGCCAGCAGCTTAGCCAGCATTAATTCACCCCTCCACTTT. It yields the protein CASSLASINSPLHF.

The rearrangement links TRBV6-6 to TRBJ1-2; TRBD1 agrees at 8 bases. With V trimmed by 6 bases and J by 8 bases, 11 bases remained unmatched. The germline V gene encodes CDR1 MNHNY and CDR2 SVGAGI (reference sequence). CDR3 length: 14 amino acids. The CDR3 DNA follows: TGTGCCAGCAGCCTAGGGACAGGAAAATACGGCTACACCTTC. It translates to CASSLGTGKYGYTF.

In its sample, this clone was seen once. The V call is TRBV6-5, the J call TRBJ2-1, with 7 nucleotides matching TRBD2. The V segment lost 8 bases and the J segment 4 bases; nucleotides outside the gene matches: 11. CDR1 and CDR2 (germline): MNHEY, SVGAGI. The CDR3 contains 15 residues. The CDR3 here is CASLAGLSTYNEQFF. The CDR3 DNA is TGTGCCAGCTTAGCGGGTCTCTCCACGTACAATGAGCAGTTCTTC.

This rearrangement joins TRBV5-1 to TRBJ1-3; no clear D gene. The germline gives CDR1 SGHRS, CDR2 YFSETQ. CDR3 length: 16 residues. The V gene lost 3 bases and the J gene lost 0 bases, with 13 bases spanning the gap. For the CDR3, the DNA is TGCGCCAGCAGCTGGGGATCGGAATTCTCTGGAAACACCATATATTTT. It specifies CASSWGSEFSGNTIYF.

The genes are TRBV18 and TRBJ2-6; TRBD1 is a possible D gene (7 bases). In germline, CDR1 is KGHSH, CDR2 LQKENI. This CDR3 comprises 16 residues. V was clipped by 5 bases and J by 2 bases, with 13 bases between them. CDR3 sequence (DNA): TGTGCCAGCTCATATGACAGGGAGGCTGGGGCCAACGTCCTGACTTTC. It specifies CASSYDREAGANVLTF.

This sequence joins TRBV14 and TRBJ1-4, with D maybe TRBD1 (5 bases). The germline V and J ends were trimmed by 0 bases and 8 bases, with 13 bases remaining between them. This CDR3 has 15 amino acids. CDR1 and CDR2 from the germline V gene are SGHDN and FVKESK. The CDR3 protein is CASSQDLTGFEKLFF. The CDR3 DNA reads TGTGCCAGCAGCCAAGATCTAACAGGTTTCGAAAAACTGTTTTTT. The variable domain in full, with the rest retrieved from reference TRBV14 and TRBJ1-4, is EAGVTQFPSHSVIEKGQTVTLRCDPISGHDNLYWYRRVMGKEIKFLLHFVKESKQDESGMPNNRFLAERTGGTYSTLKVQPAELEDSGVYFCASSQDLTGFEKLFFGSGTQLSVL.

Here the CDR3 reads CASMEGRGSPLHF. The DNA of the CDR3 is TGTGCCAGTATGGAGGGAAGGGGGTCACCCCTCCACTTT. The rearrangement joins TRBV19 to TRBJ1-6; D is possibly TRBD1 (6 bases). CDR3 length: 13 amino acids. V was cut by 7 bases and J by 10 bases, with 14 bases left in between. CDR1 and CDR2 (germline): LNHDA, SQIVND (reference sequence).

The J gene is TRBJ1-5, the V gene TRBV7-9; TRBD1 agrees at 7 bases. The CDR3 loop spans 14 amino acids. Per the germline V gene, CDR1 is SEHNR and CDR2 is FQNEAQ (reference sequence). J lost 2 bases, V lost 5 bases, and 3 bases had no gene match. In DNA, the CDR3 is TGTGCCAGCAGCCGACAGGGAGGCAATCAGCCCCAGCATTTT. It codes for CASSRQGGNQPQHF.

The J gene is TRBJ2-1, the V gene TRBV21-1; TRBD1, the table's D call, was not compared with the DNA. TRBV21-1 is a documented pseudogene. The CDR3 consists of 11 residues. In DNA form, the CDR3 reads TGTGCCAGCAGCTGGCAGGGCCGTGAGTTCTTC. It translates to CASSWQGREFF.

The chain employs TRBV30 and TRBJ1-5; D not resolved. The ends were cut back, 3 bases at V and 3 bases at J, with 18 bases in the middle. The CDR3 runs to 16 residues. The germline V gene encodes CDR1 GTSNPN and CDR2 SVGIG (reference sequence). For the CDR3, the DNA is TGTGCCTGGAGCCCCAAAACGGCGAACAACAATCAGCCCCAGCATTTT. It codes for CAWSPKTANNNQPQHF. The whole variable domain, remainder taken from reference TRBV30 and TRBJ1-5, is SQTIHQWPATLVQPVGSPLSLECTVEGTSNPNLYWYRQAAGRGLQLLFYSVGIGQISSEVPQNLSASRPQDRQFILSSKKLLLSDSGFYLCAWSPKTANNNQPQHFGDGTRLSIL.

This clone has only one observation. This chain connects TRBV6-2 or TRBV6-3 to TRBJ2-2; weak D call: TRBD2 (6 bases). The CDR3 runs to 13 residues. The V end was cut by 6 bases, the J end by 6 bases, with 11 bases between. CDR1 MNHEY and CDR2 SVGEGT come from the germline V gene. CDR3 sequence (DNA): TGTGCCAGCAGCCCTACTAGCCCCGGGGAGCTGTTTTTT. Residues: CASSPTSPGELFF.

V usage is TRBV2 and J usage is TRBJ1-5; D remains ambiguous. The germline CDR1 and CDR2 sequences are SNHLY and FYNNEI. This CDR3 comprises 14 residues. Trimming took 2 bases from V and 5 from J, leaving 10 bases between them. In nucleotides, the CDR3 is TGTGCCAGCAGTGAACCAGGTTACGATCAGCCCCAGCATTTT. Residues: CASSEPGYDQPQHF.

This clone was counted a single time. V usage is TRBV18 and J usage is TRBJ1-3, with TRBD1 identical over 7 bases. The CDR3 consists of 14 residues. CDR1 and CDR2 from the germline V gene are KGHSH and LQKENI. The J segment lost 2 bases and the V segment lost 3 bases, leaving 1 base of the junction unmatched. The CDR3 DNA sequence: TGTGCCAGCTCACCCGACAGGGCTGGAAACACCATATATTTT. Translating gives CASSPDRAGNTIYF.

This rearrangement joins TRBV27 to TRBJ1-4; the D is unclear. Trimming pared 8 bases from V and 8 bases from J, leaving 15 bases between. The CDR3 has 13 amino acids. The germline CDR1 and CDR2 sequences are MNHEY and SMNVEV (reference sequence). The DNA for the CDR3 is TGTGCCAGCTGCCGTGGGCAAGGAGAAAAACTGTTTTTT. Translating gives CASCRGQGEKLFF.

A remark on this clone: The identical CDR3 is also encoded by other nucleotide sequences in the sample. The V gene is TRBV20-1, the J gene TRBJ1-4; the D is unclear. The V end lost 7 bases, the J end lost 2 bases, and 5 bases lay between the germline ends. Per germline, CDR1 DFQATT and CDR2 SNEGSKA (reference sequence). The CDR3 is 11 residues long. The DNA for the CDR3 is TGCAGTGTCCAGACTAATGAAAAACTGTTTTTT. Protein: CSVQTNEKLFF.